One sample yielded the 17 T cell receptor beta chains listed below, sequenced in a study of T cells in women clearing cervical HPV infection. Method: immunoSEQ multiplex PCR; TCRdb's copy keeps in-frame clones and lacks some. The listing contains about 39,000 clones. The sample taken for sequencing was blood buffy coat. All receptors derive from a woman aged 18 to 75 with a cervical HPV16 infection that either progressed to CIN3+ or cleared (not recorded which).

Points on this clone: The read terminates 3 residues ahead of where the CDR3 ends, so the germline J gene completes it. V is TRBV15 and J is TRBJ1-1, with D possibly TRBD1 on 5 matching bases. Germline V lookup: CDR1 LNHNV, CDR2 YYDKDF (reference sequence). V lost 9 bases, J lost 3 bases, and 11 bases lay in between. This CDR3 is built from 12 residues. The CDR3 sequence is CATSSGYTEAFF. CDR3 DNA (partial): TGTGCCACGTCCTCAGGGTACACTGAA.

Notes on this clone: The CDR3 extends 3 residues past the end of the read, so its final part is completed from the germline J gene. V usage is TRBV6-1 and J usage is TRBJ1-1, with unresolved D. The V gene's germline CDR1 is MNHNS and CDR2 SASEGT. V shed 4 bases and J shed 4 bases, with 10 bases lying between them. The CDR3 is made up of 13 amino acids. CDR3 amino acids: CASSAGVSTEAFF. The sequenced part of the CDR3 DNA is TGTGCCAGCAGTGCCGGGGTAAGCACTGAA.

For this clone: The sequenced fragment ends 3 residues before the CDR3 boundary, so the rest is inferred from the germline J gene. J is TRBJ2-1 and V is TRBV29-1; the match to TRBD2 covers 9 bases. CDR1 SQVTM and CDR2 ANQGSEA come from the germline V gene. The CDR3 sequence is 16 residues long. Trimming at V came to 1 base and at J to 9 bases, leaving 13 bases not matched to a gene. The CDR3 sequence is CSVEVSGGLGGGEQFF. The covered CDR3 bases are TGCAGCGTTGAAGTTAGCGGGGGCCTCGGAGGGGGTGAG.

Concerning this clone: The read halts 3 residues ahead of the CDR3 end, with the missing end drawn from the germline J gene. The chain couples TRBV7-9 to TRBJ2-2, with D perhaps matching TRBD2 (6 bases). Germline-derived CDR1 and CDR2 are SEHNR and FQNEAQ (reference sequence). This CDR3 region has 15 residues. Trimming left V 6 bases short and J 7 bases short, with 18 bases between. CDR3 residues: CASRPASGGIGELFF. The covered CDR3 bases are TGTGCCAGCAGACCAGCAAGCGGAGGGATCGGGGAG.

In the case of this clone: The read terminates 3 residues ahead of where the CDR3 ends, so the germline J gene completes it. The genes are TRBV29-1 and TRBJ1-1; 8 positions agree with TRBD1. V trimming: 6 bases; J trimming: 4 bases; junction bases outside the gene matches: 7. The germline V gene has CDR1 SQVTM and CDR2 ANQGSEA. The CDR3 spans 13 residues. CDR3 sequence reads: CSVYTGTGTEAFF. CDR3 DNA, as far as it was read: TGCAGCGTATATACCGGGACAGGCACTGAA.

In regard to this clone: With the read ending 3 residues before the CDR3 end, the germline J gene is used to fill in that end. This rearrangement joins TRBV6-1 to TRBJ1-2, with 7 bases fitting TRBD1. CDR1 and CDR2 (germline): MNHNS, SASEGT. V shed 3 bases, J shed 7 bases, and the junction held 5 bases outside the gene matches. CDR3 length: 13 amino acids. CDR3 in amino acids: CASSETGTIGYTF. Incomplete CDR3 DNA: TGTGCCAGCAGTGAGACAGGGACGATTGGC.

Comment on this clone: The read terminates 3 residues ahead of where the CDR3 ends, so the germline J gene completes it. The chain uses TRBV19 and TRBJ1-5, with unresolved D. The length of the CDR3 is 17 residues. From germline, CDR1 is LNHDA and CDR2 SQIVND (reference sequence). Trimming cost V 4 bases and J 2 bases, with 18 bases left between them. The chain's CDR3 is CASSTLSPGSGNQPQHF. The CDR3 bases that were read are TGTGCCAGTAGTACCCTCTCTCCAGGATCGGGCAATCAGCCC.

A note on this clone: The read halts 3 residues ahead of the CDR3 end, with the missing end drawn from the germline J gene. V gene TRBV11-3 combines with J gene TRBJ1-1; the match to TRBD1 covers 7 bases. The trim removed 5 bases at V and 7 bases at J, leaving 4 bases unmatched. This CDR3 is built from 12 residues. Germline CDR1 is SGHNT and CDR2 is YENEEA. CDR3 amino acids: CASSARQGEAFF. The CDR3 bases that were read are TGTGCCAGCAGCGCTCGACAGGGTGAA.

A remark on this clone: The CDR3 end is not reached by the read, which stops 3 residues before it; the germline J gene fills it in. The chain employs TRBV14 and TRBJ2-3, with D unresolved. Germline V lookup: CDR1 SGHDN, CDR2 FVKESK. V lost 2 bases, J lost 2 bases, and 11 bases lay in between. The CDR3 extends over 15 amino acids. The CDR3 DNA, read in part, is TGTGCCAGCAGCCAATTATCAGGAAACACAGATACG. Its translation: CASSQLSGNTDT. The whole CDR3 is CASSQLSGNTDTQYF.

On this clone itself: The read comes to an end 3 residues before the CDR3 does, leaving the germline J gene to fill in the end. The J gene is TRBJ2-3, the V gene TRBV13, with D perhaps matching TRBD1 (6 bases). This CDR3 spans 16 amino acids. Trimming stripped 5 bases from V and 4 bases from J, with 19 bases between. Germline CDR1 and CDR2: PRHDT and FYEKMQ (reference sequence). The chain's CDR3 is CASSSGPPGASDTQYF. The sequenced part of the CDR3 DNA is TGTGCCAGCAGCAGCGGCCCGCCAGGGGCATCAGATACG.

Concerning this clone: The observed sequence ends 3 residues before the CDR3 terminus, with the missing tail filled in from the germline J gene. The V and J genes are TRBV7-9 and TRBJ2-5; a possible D gene is TRBD2 (7 bases). Looked up from germline, CDR1 is SEHNR and CDR2 is FQNEAQ (reference sequence). The V end lost 0 bases, the J end lost 5 bases, and 10 bases lay between the germline ends. CDR3 length: 14 amino acids. The CDR3 loop reads CASSLAGGLETQYF. CDR3 DNA (partial): TGTGCCAGCAGCTTAGCGGGGGGGCTGGAGACC.

With regard to this clone: The read stops 3 residues short of the end of the CDR3; the missing end is completed from the germline J gene. The V and J genes are TRBV12-3 or TRBV12-4 and TRBJ2-7; D is perhaps TRBD1 (6 bases). Trimming removed 6 bases at V and 6 bases at J, with 21 bases between. This CDR3 comprises 15 residues. The CDR3 protein is CASSRPTYQGREQYF. The sequenced part of the CDR3 DNA is TGTGCCAGCAGCCGGCCGACTTACCAGGGGCGCGAG.

Concerning this clone itself: The read terminates 3 residues before the CDR3 end, so the remaining end is supplied by the germline J gene. The chain links TRBV2 to TRBJ1-2; possible D gene TRBD1, 5 bases. V dropped 6 bases and J dropped 1 base, with 21 bases sitting between them. CDR3 length: 17 amino acids. The germline gives CDR1 SNHLY, CDR2 FYNNEI. The sequenced part of the CDR3 DNA is TGTGCCAGCAGGTCACGGCAGGGCCTGCGCCTTAACTATGGC. As protein: CASRSRQGLRLNYG. The complete CDR3 protein is CASRSRQGLRLNYGYTF.

In regard to this clone: The read gets to within 3 residues of the CDR3 end, and the germline J gene fills in the rest. This sequence joins TRBV16 and TRBJ2-7, with 7 bases aligning to TRBD1. Germline values: CDR1 KGHSY, CDR2 FQNENV. The J segment lost 4 bases and the V segment lost 2 bases, leaving 8 bases of the junction unmatched. The CDR3 extends over 15 amino acids. CDR3 loop: CASSQPTGAAYEQYF. CDR3 DNA (partial): TGTGCCAGCAGCCAACCCACAGGGGCTGCTTACGAG.

Worth noting for this clone: The read stops 3 residues short of the end of the CDR3; the missing end is completed from the germline J gene. This rearrangement joins TRBV5-1 to TRBJ1-5; the D is unclear. V was cut by 0 bases and J by 7 bases, with 14 bases left in between. Germline V gene sequence: CDR1 SGHRS, CDR2 YFSETQ. This CDR3 has 15 amino acids. Partial CDR3 DNA: TGCGCCAGCAGCTTGGACGGGGAGTTCGGGCAGCCC. This translates into CASSLDGEFGQP. The entire CDR3 reads CASSLDGEFGQPQHF.

With respect to this clone: The read ends 3 residues before the CDR3 terminus; that terminus is restored from the germline J gene. The chain couples TRBV2 to TRBJ1-1; TRBD1 agrees at 8 bases. There are 16 residues in the CDR3. Germline assignment: CDR1 SNHLY and CDR2 FYNNEI. The junction had 8 bases not matched to a gene; V was cut back by 4 bases and J by 1 base. CDR3 amino acids: CASSGQGAFTNTEAFF. The sequenced part of the CDR3 DNA is TGTGCCAGCAGTGGGCAGGGGGCCTTTACGAACACTGAA.

A remark on this clone: The sequence runs out 3 residues before the end of the CDR3; the remainder is reconstructed from the germline J gene. V and J are TRBV2 and TRBJ2-2, with D unclear. CDR3 length: 15 amino acids. The V and J ends lost 3 bases and 0 bases respectively, with 8 bases between them. Germline loops: CDR1 SNHLY, CDR2 FYNNEI. The CDR3 DNA, read in part, is TGTGCCAGCAGTGAGGTGCTAGCGAACACCGGGGAG. Residues: CASSEVLANTGE. The whole CDR3 sequence reads CASSEVLANTGELFF.